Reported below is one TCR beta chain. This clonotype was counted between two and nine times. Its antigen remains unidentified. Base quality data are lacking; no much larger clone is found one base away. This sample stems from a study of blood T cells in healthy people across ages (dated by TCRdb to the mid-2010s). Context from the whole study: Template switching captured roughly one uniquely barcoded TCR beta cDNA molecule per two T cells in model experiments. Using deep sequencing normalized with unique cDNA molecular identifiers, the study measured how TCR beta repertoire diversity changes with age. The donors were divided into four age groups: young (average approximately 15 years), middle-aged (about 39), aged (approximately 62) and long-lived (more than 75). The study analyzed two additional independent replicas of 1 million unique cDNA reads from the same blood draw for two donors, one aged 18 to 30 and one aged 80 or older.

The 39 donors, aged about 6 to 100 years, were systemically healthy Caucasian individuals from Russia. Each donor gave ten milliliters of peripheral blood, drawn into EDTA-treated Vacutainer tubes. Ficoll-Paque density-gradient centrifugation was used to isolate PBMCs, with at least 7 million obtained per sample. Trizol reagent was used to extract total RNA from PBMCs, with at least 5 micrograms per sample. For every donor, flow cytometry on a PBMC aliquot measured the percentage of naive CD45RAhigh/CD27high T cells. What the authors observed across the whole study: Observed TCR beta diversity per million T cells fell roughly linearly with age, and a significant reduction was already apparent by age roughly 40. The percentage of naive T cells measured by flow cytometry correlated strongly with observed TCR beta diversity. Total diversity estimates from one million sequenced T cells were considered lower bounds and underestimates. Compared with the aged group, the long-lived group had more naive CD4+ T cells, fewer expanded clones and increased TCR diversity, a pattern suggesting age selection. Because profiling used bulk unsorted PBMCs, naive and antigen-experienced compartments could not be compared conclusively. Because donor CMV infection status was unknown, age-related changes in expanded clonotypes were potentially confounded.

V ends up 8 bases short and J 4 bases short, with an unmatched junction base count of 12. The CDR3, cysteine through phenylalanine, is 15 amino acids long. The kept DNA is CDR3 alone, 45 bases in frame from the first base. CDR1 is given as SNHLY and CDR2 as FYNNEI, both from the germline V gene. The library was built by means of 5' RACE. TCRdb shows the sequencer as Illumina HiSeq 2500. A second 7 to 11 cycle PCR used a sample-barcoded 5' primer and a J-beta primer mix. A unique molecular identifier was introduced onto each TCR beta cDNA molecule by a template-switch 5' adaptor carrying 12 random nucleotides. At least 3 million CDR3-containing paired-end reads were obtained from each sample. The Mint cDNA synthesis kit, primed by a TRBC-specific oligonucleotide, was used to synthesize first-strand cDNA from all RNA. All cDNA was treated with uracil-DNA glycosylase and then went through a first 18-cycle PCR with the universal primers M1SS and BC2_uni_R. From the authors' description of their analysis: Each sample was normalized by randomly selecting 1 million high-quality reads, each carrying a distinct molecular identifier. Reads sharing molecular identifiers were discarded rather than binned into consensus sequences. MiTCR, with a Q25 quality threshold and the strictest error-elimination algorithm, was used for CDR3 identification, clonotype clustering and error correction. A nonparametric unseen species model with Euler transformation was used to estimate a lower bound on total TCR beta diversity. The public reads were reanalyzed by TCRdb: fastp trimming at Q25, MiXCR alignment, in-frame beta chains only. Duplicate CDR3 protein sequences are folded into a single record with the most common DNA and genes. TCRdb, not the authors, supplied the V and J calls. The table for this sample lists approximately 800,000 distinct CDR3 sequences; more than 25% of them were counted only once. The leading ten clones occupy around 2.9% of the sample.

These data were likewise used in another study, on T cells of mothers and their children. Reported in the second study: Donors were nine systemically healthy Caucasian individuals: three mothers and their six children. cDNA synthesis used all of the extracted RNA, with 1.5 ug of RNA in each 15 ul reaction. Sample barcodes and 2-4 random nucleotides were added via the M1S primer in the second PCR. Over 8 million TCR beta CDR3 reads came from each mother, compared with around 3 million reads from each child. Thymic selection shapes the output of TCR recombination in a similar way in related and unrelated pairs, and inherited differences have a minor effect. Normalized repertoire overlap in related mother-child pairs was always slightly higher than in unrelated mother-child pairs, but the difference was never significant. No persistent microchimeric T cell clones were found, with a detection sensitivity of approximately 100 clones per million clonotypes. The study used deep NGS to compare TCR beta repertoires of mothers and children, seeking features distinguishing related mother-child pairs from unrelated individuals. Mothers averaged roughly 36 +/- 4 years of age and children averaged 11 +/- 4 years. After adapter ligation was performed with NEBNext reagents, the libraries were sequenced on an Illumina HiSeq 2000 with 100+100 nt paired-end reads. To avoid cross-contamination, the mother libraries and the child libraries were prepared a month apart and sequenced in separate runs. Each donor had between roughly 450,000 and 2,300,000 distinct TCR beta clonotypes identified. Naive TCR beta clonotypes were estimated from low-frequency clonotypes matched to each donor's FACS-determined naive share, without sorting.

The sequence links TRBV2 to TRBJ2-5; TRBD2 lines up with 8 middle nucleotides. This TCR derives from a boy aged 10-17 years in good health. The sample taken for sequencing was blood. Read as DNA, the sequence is TGTGCCAGCGGTGTAGCGTCGGGAGGGGGAGAGACCCAGTACTTC. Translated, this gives CASGVASGGGETQYF.